The 28 T cell receptor beta chains below come from one sample, sequenced in a study of T-cell reconstitution after alpha-beta-depleted transplantation in children listed by TCRdb under 2016. Libraries were made using PCR. Sequencing instrument: Illumina HiSeq 2500. Molecular barcoding was employed in the preparation of TCR libraries, with unique molecular identifiers being used to normalize TCRbeta repertoire quantification. Starting from the raw public reads, TCRdb applied fastp trimming at Q25, assembled clones with MiXCR and retained in-frame beta chains. Merged by CDR3 protein, the rows form single entries marked with the most common genes and DNA. This sample holds 210,000 or so distinct CDR3 sequences; roughly a tenth were observed only once. In total, the top ten clones hold approximately 30% of the sample. Sample treatment or condition, as interpreted from the label and publication: allogeneic hematopoietic cell transplantation with graft depleted of TCRalphabeta T cells and CD19 B cells.

The specimen comprised PBMCs, sampled before TCRalphabeta/CD19-depleted stem cell transplant. These receptors came from a child less than two years old with acute myeloid leukemia, due to receive a stem cell transplant.

The sample holds many counts of this clonotype. The V gene is TRBV20-1, the J gene TRBJ1-6, with 9 nucleotides matching TRBD1. V shed 3 bases and J 0 bases; nucleotides not matched to a gene: 0. Germline V gives CDR1 DFQATT, CDR2 SNEGSKA (reference sequence). CDR3 size: 15 residues. The CDR3 DNA sequence: TGCAGTGCTAGGACAGGGGGCTCCTATAATTCACCCCTCCACTTT. Amino acid sequence: CSARTGGSYNSPLHF.

A few counts support this clonotype. This chain connects TRBV5-6 to TRBJ2-7, with 7 bases identical to TRBD1. The germline gives CDR1 SGHDT, CDR2 YYEEEE. V lost 3 bases to trimming and J lost 5 bases; unmatched junction nucleotides: 17. The CDR3 consists of 17 residues. The CDR3 DNA reads TGTGCCAGCAGCTCGTCCATCTTCAGGGGGATCAGGGACGAGCAGTACTTC. Translating gives CASSSSIFRGIRDEQYF.

This clonotype was recorded many times. J is TRBJ2-1 and V is TRBV18, with 8 nucleotides matching TRBD2. V trimming: 6 bases; J trimming: 4 bases; junction bases outside the gene matches: 8. The CDR3 sequence is 15 residues long. The germline V gene has CDR1 KGHSH and CDR2 LQKENI. CDR3 sequence (DNA): TGTGCCAGCTCCCGAGCGGGAGAGTTTTACAATGAGCAGTTCTTC. Its protein is CASSRAGEFYNEQFF. Looking up the rest from reference TRBV18 and TRBJ2-1 gives the full variable domain: NAGVMQNPRHLVRRRGQEARLRCSPMKGHSHVYWYRQLPEEGLKFMVYLQKENIIDESGMPKERFSAEFPKEGPSILRIQQVVRGDSAAYFCASSRAGEFYNEQFFGPGTRLTVL.

This clonotype was counted many times. The chain couples TRBV20-1 to TRBJ2-2; possible D gene TRBD2, 6 bases. Germline values: CDR1 DFQATT, CDR2 SNEGSKA (reference sequence). V was shortened by 5 bases and J by 3 bases, with 10 bases between the two germline ends. The CDR3 has 13 residues. CDR3 sequence: CSARRDHTGELFF. DNA for the CDR3: TGCAGTGCTCGGCGGGATCACACCGGGGAGCTGTTTTTT.

This clonotype has at least ten counts. The rearrangement links TRBV4-3 to TRBJ2-7, with D perhaps TRBD2 (6 bases). CDR3 length equals 14 residues. V was pared by 0 bases and J by 7 bases, with 13 bases between. Germline V CDR1 and CDR2: LGHNA, YSLEER. The CDR3 loop reads CASSQEVRGTEQYF. The DNA of the CDR3 is TGCGCCAGCAGCCAAGAAGTGCGGGGTACGGAGCAGTACTTC.

This clonotype was counted ten times or more. This chain uses TRBV4-3 with TRBJ2-1; D might be TRBD1 (6 bases). Germline-derived CDR1 and CDR2 are LGHNA and YSLEER. V dropped 5 bases and J dropped 5 bases, with 10 bases sitting between them. The CDR3 is made up of 13 amino acids. The CDR3 is CASSFNRDNEQFF. The CDR3 DNA reads TGCGCCAGCAGCTTTAACAGGGACAATGAGCAGTTCTTC.

This clonotype was counted at least ten times. V usage is TRBV5-1 and J usage is TRBJ1-6, with D possibly TRBD1 on 5 matching bases. V was trimmed by 0 bases and J by 7 bases, leaving 14 bases between them. Germline V CDR1 and CDR2: SGHRS, YFSETQ. The CDR3 is 16 amino acids. The CDR3 is CASSLEIQGRNSPLHF. CDR3 DNA: TGCGCCAGCAGCTTGGAGATTCAGGGTCGAAATTCACCCCTCCACTTT.

This clonotype was seen many times. The rearrangement links TRBV30 to TRBJ2-1; 10 bases match TRBD2. The V gene's germline CDR1 is GTSNPN and CDR2 SVGIG (reference sequence). This CDR3 comprises 14 residues. With V trimmed by 4 bases and J by 7 bases, 7 bases remained unmatched. CDR3 loop: CAWKLAGGRNEQFF. Written as DNA, the CDR3 is TGTGCCTGGAAGTTAGCGGGAGGTAGAAATGAGCAGTTCTTC.

The chain carries TRBV3-1 and TRBJ2-1; 9 nucleotides match TRBD2. V was pared by 1 base and J by 9 bases, with 10 bases of the junction left unmatched. The CDR3 totals 16 residues. Germline values: CDR1 LGHDT, CDR2 YNNKEL (reference sequence). The CDR3 is CASSQGVAGGNSEQFF. The CDR3 region has the DNA TGTGCCAGCAGCCAAGGGGTGGCGGGAGGGAATTCTGAGCAGTTCTTC.

This clonotype was counted at least ten times. The rearrangement joins TRBV12-3 or TRBV12-4 to TRBJ2-3; 11 positions match TRBD2. Unmatched junction bases numbered 1, after V lost 8 bases and J lost 3 bases. This CDR3 contains 13 residues. CDR3 in DNA: TGTGCCAGCCGACTAGCGGGAACAGATACGCAGTATTTT. Residues: CASRLAGTDTQYF.

This clonotype has ten or more counts. The chain employs TRBV5-1 and TRBJ1-5; D remains unclear. The V and J ends lost 0 bases and 1 base respectively, with 5 bases between them. The germline CDR1 and CDR2 sequences are SGHRS and YFSETQ. The CDR3 is made up of 14 amino acids. CDR3 DNA: TGCGCCAGCAGCTTGGACGGGAGCAATCAGCCCCAGCATTTT. Translating gives CASSLDGSNQPQHF.

Many counts were recorded for this clonotype. This chain links TRBV10-1 with TRBJ2-2; 9 nucleotides match TRBD2. The CDR3 has 16 amino acids. Looked up from germline, CDR1 is WNHNN and CDR2 is SYGVQD (reference sequence). V lost 6 bases to trimming and J lost 6 bases; unmatched junction nucleotides: 11. The CDR3 protein is CASSNPSGVGAGELFF. For the CDR3, the DNA is TGCGCCAGCAGCAATCCTAGCGGGGTCGGCGCCGGGGAGCTGTTTTTT.

With regard to this clonotype: A read error may account for a junction end that differs from germline. The V and J genes are TRBV28 and TRBJ2-1, with no clear D. CDR3 length equals 15 residues. CDR1 MDHEN and CDR2 SYDVKM come from the germline V gene. DNA for the CDR3: TGTGCTAGCAGTTTATTCCCCATCTCCTACAATGAGCAGTTCTTC. This codes for CASSLFPISYNEQFF.

The chain recombines TRBV15 with TRBJ2-5, with D uncertain. Per germline, CDR1 LNHNV and CDR2 YYDKDF (reference sequence). CDR3 size: 12 residues. The V and J ends lost 3 bases and 7 bases respectively, with 9 bases between them. The CDR3 region is CATSRGDGTQYF. Written as DNA, the CDR3 is TGTGCCACCAGCAGGGGCGATGGGACCCAGTACTTC.

This clonotype was counted many times. V is TRBV20-1 and J is TRBJ2-7; 10 positions agree with TRBD2. Germline lookup yields CDR1 DFQATT and CDR2 SNEGSKA (reference sequence). The junction had 8 bases not matched to a gene; V was cut back by 6 bases and J by 0 bases. The CDR3 consists of 15 residues. DNA of the CDR3: TGCAGTGCCGAAGTACTAGCGGGAAGCTCCTACGAGCAGTACTTC. This gives the protein CSAEVLAGSSYEQYF.

This clonotype was counted many times. The chain links TRBV9 to TRBJ2-3; TRBD1 aligns across 9 bases. The germline CDR1 and CDR2 sequences are SGDLS and YYNGEE. The CDR3 loop spans 17 amino acids. Losses at the gene ends were 3 bases for V and 2 bases for J; bases not matched to a gene: 10. CDR3 bases: TGTGCCAGCAGCGCCCCCGGGACAGGGAGAAACACAGATACGCAGTATTTT. Residues: CASSAPGTGRNTDTQYF.

This clonotype was detected ten times or more. The V gene is TRBV29-1, the J gene TRBJ2-7; a possible D gene is TRBD2 (5 bases). V was shortened by 4 bases and J by 0 bases, with 7 bases between the two germline ends. There are 12 residues in the CDR3. In germline, CDR1 is SQVTM, CDR2 ANQGSEA. The CDR3 loop is CSVGRDSYEQYF. CDR3 coding DNA: TGCAGCGTTGGTCGGGACTCCTACGAGCAGTACTTC.

The chain has TRBV7-9 and TRBJ2-1; 9 positions match TRBD2. Looked up from germline, CDR1 is SEHNR and CDR2 is FQNEAQ (reference sequence). There are 14 residues in the CDR3. V shed 3 bases, J shed 9 bases, and the junction held 6 bases outside the gene matches. CDR3 region: CASSLRGGSGEQFF. The CDR3 DNA follows: TGTGCCAGCAGCTTGCGGGGGGGGTCCGGTGAGCAGTTCTTC.

This clonotype was detected ten times or more. This sequence joins TRBV5-1 and TRBJ1-3; D is perhaps TRBD1 (5 bases). Per germline, CDR1 SGHRS and CDR2 YFSETQ. The V end was cut by 4 bases, the J end by 6 bases, with 14 bases between. The CDR3 is 14 residues long. CDR3: CASSLGTPENTIYF. CDR3 in DNA: TGCGCCAGCAGCCTCGGGACTCCTGAAAACACCATATATTTT. Full variable domain (remainder filled in from reference TRBV5-1 and TRBJ1-3): KAGVTQTPRYLIKTRGQQVTLSCSPISGHRSVSWYQQTPGQGLQFLFEYFSETQRNKGNFPGRFSGRQFSNSRSEMNVSTLELGDSALYLCASSLGTPENTIYFGEGSWLTVV.

This clonotype showed up just a few times. The rearrangement uses TRBV5-5 and TRBJ1-5; D unclear. There are 16 residues in the CDR3. Deletions cut 0 bases from V and 0 bases from J, with 10 bases between. Germline-derived CDR1 and CDR2 are SGHKS and YYEKEE (reference sequence). The chain's CDR3 is CASSLGGRYSNQPQHF. The CDR3 DNA is TGTGCCAGCAGCTTGGGAGGTCGGTATAGCAATCAGCCCCAGCATTTT.

This clonotype has at least ten counts. V is TRBV29-1 and J is TRBJ2-1, with 12 nucleotides matching TRBD2. CDR1 and CDR2 (germline): SQVTM, ANQGSEA. J gave up 2 bases and V 4 bases, and 3 bases lay outside the gene matches. The length of the CDR3 is 15 residues. DNA for the CDR3: TGCAGCGTTGGGTCTAGCGGGAGGGCCTACAATGAGCAGTTCTTC. Its translation: CSVGSSGRAYNEQFF.

This clonotype was counted at least ten times. The rearrangement joins TRBV20-1 to TRBJ2-7, with D unresolved. CDR1 and CDR2 (germline): DFQATT, SNEGSKA (reference sequence). This CDR3 spans 13 amino acids. V lost 2 bases and J lost 3, with 11 bases in between. The chain's CDR3 is CSARRRESYEQYF. Here the CDR3 DNA reads TGCAGTGCTAGAAGGCGAGAAAGCTACGAGCAGTACTTC.

This clonotype was picked up many times. The chain couples TRBV7-3 to TRBJ2-3, with no clear D. CDR3 size: 15 residues. CDR1 and CDR2 from the germline V gene are SGHTA and FQGTGA. V lost 4 bases and J lost 1, with 12 bases in between. The CDR3 DNA reads TGTGCCAGCAGCTCGCCGGTTGGTGGCACAGATACGCAGTATTTT. This sequence encodes CASSSPVGGTDTQYF.

Ten or more counts support this clonotype. The chain recombines TRBV12-3 or TRBV12-4 with TRBJ2-7; no clear D gene. V dropped 5 bases and J dropped 1 base, with 15 bases sitting between them. CDR3 length: 15 residues. This CDR3 is CASSPPGPLSYEQYF. In DNA form, the CDR3 reads TGTGCCAGCAGTCCTCCCGGGCCTCTTTCCTACGAGCAGTACTTC.

This clonotype was counted at least ten times. The rearrangement joins TRBV7-2 to TRBJ1-2; 9 positions agree with TRBD1. V shed 2 bases and J 6 bases; nucleotides not matched to a gene: 10. This CDR3 is built from 16 residues. The germline CDR1 and CDR2 sequences are SGHTA and FQGNSA. The CDR3 here is CASSLMGTGGADGYTF. The CDR3, as DNA: TGTGCCAGCAGCTTAATGGGTACAGGGGGCGCCGATGGCTACACCTTC.

The table lists this clonotype with many counts. The V and J genes are TRBV6-5 and TRBJ2-3, with TRBD1 matching over 8 bases. Germline CDR1 MNHEY, CDR2 SVGAGI. The ends lost 7 bases at V and 5 bases at J; junction bases unmatched: 11. CDR3 length: 15 residues. CDR3 sequence: CASKGQGTVGDTQYF. CDR3 nucleotides: TGTGCCAGCAAAGGACAGGGAACGGTTGGAGATACGCAGTATTTT.

Here the CDR3 DNA reads TGTGCCAGCAGTGCGGACAGGTGGGGCGAGCAGTACTTC. Its translation: CASSADRWGEQYF. The rearrangement joins TRBV6-1 to TRBJ2-7, with 7 nucleotides matching TRBD1. The CDR3 is 13 residues long. J was trimmed by 6 bases and V by 4 bases; bases with no gene match: 6. From germline, CDR1 is MNHNS and CDR2 SASEGT.

This clonotype was seen at least ten times. The chain links TRBV7-2 to TRBJ1-1; unclear D gene. The V gene lost 4 bases and the J gene lost 0 bases, with 6 bases spanning the gap. CDR1 SGHTA and CDR2 FQGNSA come from the germline V gene. The CDR3 is made up of 13 amino acids. CDR3 coding DNA: TGTGCCAGCAGCTATCAACTGAACACTGAAGCTTTCTTT. Translated: CASSYQLNTEAFF.